Described below is a single T cell receptor beta chain sequence and its context. Per the study methods: Estimates of nucleated cell counts were drawn from the amplification of reference gene primers. Sequencing used immunoSEQ multiplex PCR; TCRdb keeps in-frame clones, though not all of them. V and J calls and clone size are given by that table; D and trimming were obtained from the DNA. The repertoire has roughly 520,000 clones, 85% to 90% of them found once; the top ten carry 1.5% to 2%. CDR3 length: 17 residues. V was shortened by 0 bases and J by 2 bases, with 14 bases between the two germline ends. Looked up from germline, CDR1 is SGHAT and CDR2 is FQNNGV. These data come from a study of blood T cell repertoires in COVID-19. The overall study: In each case, the material was cDNA or gDNA derived from T cells, B-cell-depleted T cells, or PBMCs.

The source of this sequence is a woman aged 40 to 49 who had recovered from COVID-19. Source material: PBMCs or T cells enriched from blood (not recorded which). The J gene is TRBJ2-1, the V gene TRBV11-2; no reliable D call. The CDR3 reads CASSLDHGFDPYNEQFF. CDR3 sequence (DNA): TGTGCCAGCAGCTTAGATCATGGCTTCGATCCCTACAATGAGCAGTTCTTC.